The rows below give T cell receptor beta chains drawn from one sample of a study of Ad26.COV2.S vaccination and SARS-CoV-2 variants. TCRdb keeps only in-frame clones here, not all; method: immunoSEQ multiplex PCR. The sample shows 510,000 or so clones, roughly 85% of them seen only once. The sequencing used peripheral blood, collected in a trial of Ad26.COV2.S vaccine versus placebo. All receptors come from a person between 18 and 60 years old who received the Ad26.COV2.S COVID-19 vaccine or a placebo. Each CDR3 is given with its conserved first and last residue. The order of the fields is CDR3 DNA, CDR3 protein, V gene, clone size, D gene, J gene, CDR3 length. A D gene is named only where the DNA matches it firmly. For some rows the clone size is stated as once, few or many, or as a class when expanded; others skip it.

TGTGCCAGCAGCGCTATGGGACAGAGCTCCTACAATGAGCAGTTCTTC CASSAMGQSSYNEQFF TRBV9 - TRBD1 TRBJ2-1 16
TGTGCCAGTAGCTACCAACCCTTCTACGAGCAGTACTTC CASSYQPFYEQYF TRBV19 - - TRBJ2-7 13
TGTGCCAGCAGCTTTAGAGCGCGGGGGGGGGAGACCCAGTACTTC CASSFRARGGETQYF TRBV11-2 - TRBD2 TRBJ2-5 15
TGCGCCAGCAGCTTCGGGGATCTGAATACGCAGTATTTT CASSFGDLNTQYF TRBV5-1 - - TRBJ2-3 13
TGTGCCAGCTCACCTCCGGGGGGGTGGAACATTCAGTACTTC CASSPPGGWNIQYF TRBV18 - TRBD2 TRBJ2-4 14
TGTGCCAGCAGCTTGAGATCATCGGGCACAGATACGCAGTATTTT CASSLRSSGTDTQYF TRBV11-3 - - TRBJ2-3 15
TGTGCCAGCAGCCAACATGGGGAGCTGTTTTTT CASSQHGELFF TRBV11-2 - - TRBJ2-2 11
TGCAGCGGTCAGGGGGCGGACGGTGAAAAACTGTTTTTT CSGQGADGEKLFF TRBV29-1 - TRBD1 TRBJ1-4 13
TGCGCCAGCAGCCAAGATGGACTTGGGGCGGATGAGCAGTTCTTC CASSQDGLGADEQFF TRBV4-3 - - TRBJ2-1 15
TGTGCCAGCAGCGACCAGGGTTATAACACTGAAGCTTTCTTT CASSDQGYNTEAFF TRBV6-6 few - TRBJ1-1 14
TGTGCCAGCAGTTTTGGGGGGAGCGGGAGGCCTTACGAGCAGTACTTC CASSFGGSGRPYEQYF TRBV28 - TRBD2 TRBJ2-7 16
TGTGCCAGCAGCCCATCAACAGATTCTGGAAACACCATATATTTT CASSPSTDSGNTIYF TRBV7-3 - - TRBJ1-3 15
TGCGCCAGCAGACGGACATCCGAAGCTTTCTTT CASRRTSEAFF TRBV5-1 - - TRBJ1-1 11
TGTGCCAGTAGTATGCTTCGAGGCCACGAGCAGTACTTC CASSMLRGHEQYF TRBV19 - - TRBJ2-7 13
TGCAGCGTGAGGACAGGGGGCTATGGCTACACCTTC CSVRTGGYGYTF TRBV29-1 few TRBD1 TRBJ1-2 12
TGCGCCAGCAGCCAAGATCGCGGGGACCCGACCTACGAGCAGTACTTC CASSQDRGDPTYEQYF TRBV4-3 - - TRBJ2-7 16
TGTGCCAGCTCACCCACAATGAACACTGAAGCTTTCTTT CASSPTMNTEAFF TRBV18 - - TRBJ1-1 13